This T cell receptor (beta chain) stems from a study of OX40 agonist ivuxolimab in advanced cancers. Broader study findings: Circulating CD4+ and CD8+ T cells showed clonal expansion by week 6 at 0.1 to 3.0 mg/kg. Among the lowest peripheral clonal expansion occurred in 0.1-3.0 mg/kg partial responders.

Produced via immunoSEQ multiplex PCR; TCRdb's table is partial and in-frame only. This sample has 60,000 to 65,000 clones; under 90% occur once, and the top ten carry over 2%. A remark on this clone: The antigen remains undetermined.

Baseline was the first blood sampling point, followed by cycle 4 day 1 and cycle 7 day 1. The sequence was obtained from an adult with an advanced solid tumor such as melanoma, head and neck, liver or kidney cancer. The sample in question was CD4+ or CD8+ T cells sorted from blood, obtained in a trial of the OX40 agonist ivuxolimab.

CDR3 in DNA: TGTGCCAGCAGCTCTTCCCCTGGAAACACCATATATTTT. It encodes CASSSSPGNTIYF. This chain connects TRBV7-3 to TRBJ1-3; D not resolved. V was clipped by 4 bases and J by 2 bases, with 6 bases between them. CDR1 is SGHTA and CDR2 is FQGTGA in the germline V gene. The CDR3 length is 13 residues.